The 25 T cell receptor beta chains below come from one sample, sequenced in a study of blood T cell repertoires in COVID-19. Clones were read by immunoSEQ multiplex PCR, and TCRdb kept only the in-frame ones, dropping some. The sample lists fewer than 80,000 clones, over 75% occurring once. The material sequenced was peripheral blood. These receptors were obtained from a human donor in a cohort sampled during active COVID-19.

The chain is built from TRBV9 and TRBJ1-6, with D unclear. The length of the CDR3 is 14 residues. From germline, CDR1 is SGDLS and CDR2 YYNGEE. Trimming stripped 1 base from V and 7 bases from J, with 9 bases between. The CDR3 nucleotides are TGTGCCAGCAGCGTATCAGGTCGCAATTCACCCCTCCACTTT. Protein sequence: CASSVSGRNSPLHF.

The rearrangement links TRBV5-1 to TRBJ1-4, with no clear D. The V end lost 0 bases, the J end lost 0 bases, and 9 bases lay between the germline ends. The CDR3 has 16 residues. Germline V lookup: CDR1 SGHRS, CDR2 YFSETQ. CDR3 sequence reads: CASSLDALATNEKLFF. The CDR3 nucleotides read TGCGCCAGCAGCTTGGATGCGTTAGCAACTAATGAAAAACTGTTTTTT.

The rearrangement joins TRBV6-6 to TRBJ2-6; 8 nucleotides line up with TRBD1. CDR1 MNHNY and CDR2 SVGAGI come from the germline V gene (reference sequence). The length of the CDR3 is 16 residues. Unmatched junction bases numbered 9, after V lost 7 bases and J lost 4 bases. DNA for the CDR3: TGTGCCAGCACAGACAGGGGCACCGCCGGGGCCAACGTCCTGACTTTC. Its protein is CASTDRGTAGANVLTF.

The chain has TRBV5-1 and TRBJ2-7; 11 bases align to TRBD1. The CDR3 runs 13 residues. Germline CDR1 and CDR2: SGHRS and YFSETQ. V was clipped by 6 bases and J by 6 bases; unmatched bases: 5. The CDR3: CASNRDRGGEQYF. The DNA of the CDR3 is TGCGCCAGCAACCGGGACAGGGGGGGCGAGCAGTACTTC.

The V and J genes are TRBV28 and TRBJ2-1, with D uncertain. CDR1 is MDHEN, CDR2 SYDVKM, per germline. V was cut by 7 bases and J by 0 bases, with 10 bases left in between. There are 14 residues in the CDR3. DNA for the CDR3: TGTGCCAGCACCTCTTCCCCCTCCTACAATGAGCAGTTCTTC. It specifies CASTSSPSYNEQFF. Filled out from reference TRBV28 and TRBJ2-1, the complete variable domain reads DVKVTQSSRYLVKRTGEKVFLECVQDMDHENMFWYRQDPGLGLRLIYFSYDVKMKEKGDIPEGYSVSREKKERFSLILESASTNQTSMYLCASTSSPSYNEQFFGPGTRLTVL.

The chain joins TRBV18 to TRBJ1-5; D is possibly TRBD1 (5 bases). The CDR3 has 17 amino acids. Germline V gives CDR1 KGHSH, CDR2 LQKENI. V lost 0 bases and J 1 base, leaving 13 bases between the germline ends. The CDR3 loop is CASSPPNWDSSNQPQHF. The DNA of the CDR3 is TGTGCCAGCTCACCACCTAACTGGGACTCCAGCAATCAGCCCCAGCATTTT.

Written as DNA, the CDR3 is TGTGCCAGCAGCACCCGACAGGGGCCCCTACCCCAGTACTTC. Translation: CASSTRQGPLPQYF. The chain couples TRBV7-2 to TRBJ2-5; 8 bases map to TRBD1. The CDR3 spans 14 residues. Losses at the gene ends were 5 bases for V and 9 bases for J; bases not matched to a gene: 11. Germline loops: CDR1 SGHTA, CDR2 FQGNSA.

V and J are TRBV6-2 or TRBV6-3 and TRBJ2-5, with 12 positions matching TRBD2. CDR3 size: 14 residues. The germline CDR1 and CDR2 sequences are MNHEY and SVGEGT. V was clipped by 7 bases and J by 5 bases; unmatched bases: 5. For the CDR3, the DNA is TGTGCCAGCAACCCTAGCGGGAGGGGGGAGACCCAGTACTTC. Translation gives CASNPSGRGETQYF.

The CDR3 here is CASSPWTADGNTIYF. CDR3 bases: TGTGCCAGCAGCCCCTGGACAGCCGACGGAAACACCATATATTTT. The chain joins TRBV11-2 to TRBJ1-3; weak D call: TRBD1 (6 bases). The germline V gene has CDR1 SGHAT and CDR2 FQNNGV. V lost 5 bases and J 4 bases, leaving 15 bases between the germline ends. The CDR3 has 15 amino acids.

The gene calls are TRBV9 and TRBJ2-3, with D possibly being TRBD2 (6 bases). The CDR3 is made up of 14 amino acids. V was trimmed by 4 bases and J by 3 bases, leaving 12 bases between them. Germline CDR1 and CDR2: SGDLS and YYNGEE. The CDR3 bases are TGTGCCAGCAGCCCGCGGAGCGGGACAGATACGCAGTATTTT. It is translated as CASSPRSGTDTQYF.

The CDR3 reads CASSIAGVAYEQYF. The DNA of the CDR3 is TGCGCCAGCAGTATAGCGGGAGTGGCCTACGAGCAGTACTTC. The chain joins TRBV5-1 to TRBJ2-7; 9 nucleotides align to TRBD2. CDR3 length: 14 residues. Trimming took 5 bases from V and 2 from J; bases not matched to a gene: 5. Germline CDR1 SGHRS, CDR2 YFSETQ. Full variable domain (rest looked up from reference TRBV5-1 and TRBJ2-7): KAGVTQTPRYLIKTRGQQVTLSCSPISGHRSVSWYQQTPGQGLQFLFEYFSETQRNKGNFPGRFSGRQFSNSRSEMNVSTLELGDSALYLCASSIAGVAYEQYFGPGTRLTVT.

The chain combines TRBV4-3 with TRBJ2-1; the match to TRBD2 covers 11 bases. CDR3 size: 18 residues. The V gene end was trimmed by 4 bases and the J gene end by 8 bases; junction bases not matched to a gene: 16. In germline, CDR1 is LGHNA, CDR2 YSLEER. The CDR3 sequence is CASSRGGTSGLSGDEQFF. CDR3 bases: TGCGCCAGCAGCCGGGGAGGGACTAGCGGACTGTCCGGCGATGAGCAGTTCTTC.

To note about this clone: The sample has other DNA sequences that encode this CDR3 too. This chain links TRBV5-1 with TRBJ2-7, with 9 bases lining up with TRBD2. The CDR3 is made up of 15 amino acids. V trimming: 0 bases; J trimming: 3 bases; junction bases outside the gene matches: 4. Per germline, CDR1 SGHRS and CDR2 YFSETQ. The CDR3 DNA is TGCGCCAGCAGCTTGGGCGGTAGCGGGAGCTACGAGCAGTACTTC. This sequence encodes CASSLGGSGSYEQYF. Drawing the rest from reference TRBV5-1 and TRBJ2-7, the complete variable domain is KAGVTQTPRYLIKTRGQQVTLSCSPISGHRSVSWYQQTPGQGLQFLFEYFSETQRNKGNFPGRFSGRQFSNSRSEMNVSTLELGDSALYLCASSLGGSGSYEQYFGPGTRLTVT.

This chain joins TRBV7-9 and TRBJ1-6, with 10 nucleotides matching TRBD1. This CDR3 spans 17 amino acids. V lost 6 bases to trimming and J lost 8 bases; unmatched junction nucleotides: 13. Germline loops: CDR1 SEHNR, CDR2 FQNEAQ (reference sequence). This CDR3 reads CASRPTRPGQGHSPLHF. The CDR3 bases are TGTGCCAGCAGGCCCACGCGACCGGGACAGGGGCATTCACCCCTCCACTTT.

The chain is built from TRBV30 and TRBJ1-6; perhaps TRBD1 as D (5 bases). Trimming took off 1 base at V and 7 bases at J, with 8 bases between the two ends. The CDR3 loop spans 13 amino acids. Germline V gene lookup returns CDR1 GTSNPN and CDR2 SVGIG (reference sequence). CDR3 sequence reads: CAWSGQGNSPLHF. As DNA, the CDR3 is TGTGCCTGGAGTGGGCAGGGCAATTCACCCCTCCACTTT.

This chain links TRBV4-1 with TRBJ2-1, with D perhaps matching TRBD1 (6 bases). V was pared by 1 base and J by 1 base, with 20 bases between. The CDR3 sequence is 19 residues long. Germline V gene lookup returns CDR1 MGHRA and CDR2 YSYEKL. CDR3 bases: TGCGCCAGCAGCCAAGGGTACCGGGGTGGACAGATTTCCTACAATGAGCAGTTCTTC. This translates into CASSQGYRGGQISYNEQFF.

Here the CDR3 DNA reads TGTGCCAGCAGCTCTGGGACAGGGCGCTACGAGCAGTACTTC. Its protein product is CASSSGTGRYEQYF. The chain carries TRBV5-4 and TRBJ2-7, with 9 bases that match TRBD1. CDR3 length: 14 residues. Germline-derived CDR1 and CDR2 are SGHNT and YYREEE (reference sequence). V was clipped by 3 bases and J by 3 bases; unmatched bases: 4.

The V call is TRBV9, the J call TRBJ2-1, with TRBD2 matching over 11 bases. The CDR3 runs 19 residues. Germline trimming cut 0 bases from V and 0 bases from J; bases unmatched to any gene: 8. Looked up from germline, CDR1 is SGDLS and CDR2 is YYNGEE. CDR3 nucleotide sequence: TGTGCCAGCAGCGTAGCCGAGACTAGCGGGAAAAGCTCCTACAATGAGCAGTTCTTC. Translated, it gives CASSVAETSGKSSYNEQFF.

The CDR3 bases are TGCGCCAGCAGCCAAGAAGGGACTGGGCGTGATACGCAGTATTTT. Amino acid sequence: CASSQEGTGRDTQYF. The V gene is TRBV4-3, the J gene TRBJ2-3, with D tentatively TRBD2 (6 bases). The CDR3 contains 15 residues. V gave up 0 bases and J gave up 6 bases, with 13 bases separating them. Germline V CDR1 and CDR2: LGHNA, YSLEER.

The rearrangement uses TRBV2 and TRBJ2-1; 12 positions match TRBD2. Germline-derived CDR1 and CDR2 are SNHLY and FYNNEI. The CDR3 consists of 17 residues. V lost 4 bases to trimming and J lost 6 bases; unmatched junction nucleotides: 10. The chain's CDR3 is CASSGPLLAGGGNEQFF. The CDR3 bases are TGTGCCAGCAGTGGCCCCCTACTAGCGGGAGGAGGCAATGAGCAGTTCTTC.

This clone appeared a single time. The chain carries TRBV29-1 and TRBJ2-5; unclear D gene. Trimming cost V 3 bases and J 5 bases, with 10 bases left between them. CDR1 is SQVTM, CDR2 ANQGSEA, per germline. CDR3 length: 12 residues. The CDR3 loop reads CSVDPPGETQYF. CDR3 nucleotides: TGCAGCGTTGACCCCCCCGGGGAGACCCAGTACTTC.

The chain links TRBV19 to TRBJ2-7; 9 positions match TRBD1. The CDR3 is made up of 14 amino acids. Germline CDR1 LNHDA, CDR2 SQIVND (reference sequence). V lost 5 bases and J lost 2; bases outside the gene matches: 4. The CDR3 region has the DNA TGTGCCAGTAGTGCTGGGACAGGGACCTACGAGCAGTACTTC. Amino acid sequence: CASSAGTGTYEQYF.

The chain combines TRBV19 with TRBJ2-5; 7 bases are shared with TRBD1. The germline V gene encodes CDR1 LNHDA and CDR2 SQIVND (reference sequence). The CDR3 runs to 14 residues. Unmatched junction bases numbered 8, after V lost 5 bases and J lost 5 bases. Written as DNA, the CDR3 is TGTGCCAGTAGTCCGACAGGGCCCCCCGAGACCCAGTACTTC. This translates into CASSPTGPPETQYF.

This clone was seen once. The chain recombines TRBV25-1 with TRBJ1-6; weak D call: TRBD1 (5 bases). Germline V gene sequence: CDR1 MGHDK, CDR2 SYGVNS. This CDR3 spans 12 amino acids. V lost 6 bases and J lost 7, with 7 bases in between. CDR3 sequence reads: CASRDSNSPLHF. In DNA form, the CDR3 reads TGTGCCAGCAGAGACAGCAATTCACCCCTCCACTTT.

This clone was seen a handful of times. The chain uses TRBV18 and TRBJ2-3, with 7 bases fitting TRBD1. CDR3 size: 14 residues. The junction had 2 bases not matched to a gene; V was cut back by 3 bases and J by 2 bases. CDR1 is KGHSH, CDR2 LQKENI, per germline. CDR3 sequence reads: CASSPTGLTDTQYF. As DNA, the CDR3 is TGTGCCAGCTCACCGACAGGGCTCACAGATACGCAGTATTTT.